This T cell receptor (beta chain) is from a study of shared clonotypes between healthy human individuals. With 6 bases clipped from V and 6 bases from J, the junction kept 5 bases outside the gene matches. The CDR3 length is 13 residues. CDR1 and CDR2 from the germline V gene are SNHLY and FYNNEI. Here immunoSEQ multiplex PCR was the method, and the copy in TCRdb shows in-frame clones only, minus some. The sample has millions of clones, more than 90% seen once. Whole-study results and caveats: Several donors showed sharing of approximately 5% of naive CD4 clonotypes.

Notes on this clone: Its specificity is unknown.

Sequences were obtained from naive CD4+ T cells sorted from blood. The sample's subset: CD45RA+ positively selected. The chain uses TRBV2 and TRBJ1-5; 7 bases map to TRBD1. The receptor was isolated from a man between 18 and 35 years old in good health. The CDR3 sequence: CASSTGEPQPQHF. CDR3 coding DNA: TGTGCCAGCAGCACAGGGGAACCTCAGCCCCAGCATTTT.